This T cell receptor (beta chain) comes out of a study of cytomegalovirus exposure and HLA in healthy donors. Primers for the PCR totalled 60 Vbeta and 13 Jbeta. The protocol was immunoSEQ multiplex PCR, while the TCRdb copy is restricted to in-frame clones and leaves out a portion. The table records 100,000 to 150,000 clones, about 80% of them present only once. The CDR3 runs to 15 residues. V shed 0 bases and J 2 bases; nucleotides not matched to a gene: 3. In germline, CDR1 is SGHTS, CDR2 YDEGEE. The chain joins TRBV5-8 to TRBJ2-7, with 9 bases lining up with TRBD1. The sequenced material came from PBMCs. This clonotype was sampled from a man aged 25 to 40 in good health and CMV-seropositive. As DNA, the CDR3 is TGTGCCAGCAGCTTGGGGGGACAGGGTACCTACGAGCAGTACTTC. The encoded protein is CASSLGGQGTYEQYF.